Each of the 27 T cell receptor beta chains below was sequenced from the same sample in a study of identical twins. TCRdb passed the 5' RACE reads through MiXCR, listing each CDR3 protein once. The sample yields approximately 890,000 distinct CDR3 sequences, 9% to 15% seen once. These same data were also listed under a study on yellow fever vaccine responses in identical twins.

Sequencing was performed on PBMCs. Receptors were obtained from a woman aged 18 to 35 in good health.

This clonotype was counted between two and nine times. The chain joins TRBV4-1 to TRBJ2-5, with 10 nucleotides matching TRBD2. This CDR3 spans 17 amino acids. Germline CDR1 and CDR2: MGHRA and YSYEKL. Losses at the gene ends were 1 base for V and 2 bases for J; bases not matched to a gene: 7. CDR3 nucleotides: TGCGCCAGCAGCCAAGTATGGGCTAGCGGGGGACAAGAGACCCAGTACTTC. Translated: CASSQVWASGGQETQYF.

The chain links TRBV5-1 to TRBJ2-5; D is perhaps TRBD1 or TRBD2 (5 bases each). V was trimmed by 4 bases and J by 5 bases, leaving 18 bases between them. The CDR3 is 15 amino acids. Germline lookup yields CDR1 SGHRS and CDR2 YFSETQ. CDR3 sequence reads: CASSEVRDRGETQYF. DNA for the CDR3: TGCGCCAGCAGCGAAGTCAGGGATAGAGGGGAGACCCAGTACTTC.

This clonotype was seen only a few times. The chain has TRBV20-1 and TRBJ2-3; D may be TRBD2 (7 bases). V was pared by 5 bases and J by 0 bases, with 18 bases between. The CDR3 runs to 16 residues. The germline V gene encodes CDR1 DFQATT and CDR2 SNEGSKA (reference sequence). The CDR3 region has the DNA TGCAGTGCTTATCCTAGCGGCAGGGGAAGCACAGATACGCAGTATTTT. Translation: CSAYPSGRGSTDTQYF.

The chain has TRBV19 and TRBJ1-1; D may be TRBD1 (6 bases). The CDR3 covers 13 residues. Germline V lookup: CDR1 LNHDA, CDR2 SQIVND (reference sequence). V lost 10 bases, J lost 1 base, and 13 bases lay in between. The CDR3: CANYTGRNTEAFF. In nucleotides, the CDR3 is TGTGCCAACTATACAGGGAGGAACACTGAAGCTTTCTTT.

This clonotype has just a few counts. The gene calls are TRBV18 and TRBJ2-7; maybe TRBD1 (6 bases). Germline V lookup: CDR1 KGHSH, CDR2 LQKENI. Trimming left V 0 bases short and J 5 bases short, with 14 bases between. This CDR3 has 15 amino acids. The CDR3 DNA follows: TGTGCCAGCTCACCACCGGCGAGCCAGGGGAACGAGCAGTACTTC. Translated: CASSPPASQGNEQYF.

This clonotype was recorded a few times. The chain couples TRBV5-6 to TRBJ2-7; 7 nucleotides line up with TRBD1. V lost 3 bases to trimming and J lost 3 bases; unmatched junction nucleotides: 6. The germline CDR1 and CDR2 sequences are SGHDT and YYEEEE. The CDR3 contains 14 residues. DNA of the CDR3: TGTGCCAGCAGCTCGACAGGGCGATTCTACGAGCAGTACTTC. Its translation is CASSSTGRFYEQYF.

The rearrangement joins TRBV6-1 to TRBJ2-1, with D tentatively TRBD2 (6 bases). The CDR3 loop spans 13 amino acids. Looked up from germline, CDR1 is MNHNS and CDR2 is SASEGT. V gave up 4 bases and J gave up 6 bases, with 10 bases separating them. CDR3 nucleotides: TGTGCCAGCAGTGGTTTGGGAGGCAATGAGCAGTTCTTC. The encoded protein is CASSGLGGNEQFF.

This clonotype was recorded a few times. V and J are TRBV28 and TRBJ2-1, with D uncertain. Germline loops: CDR1 MDHEN, CDR2 SYDVKM. The CDR3 consists of 15 residues. Trimming stripped 7 bases from V and 4 bases from J, with 17 bases between. The CDR3 loop reads CASITTSGQYNEQFF. Written as DNA, the CDR3 is TGTGCCAGCATCACGACCAGTGGGCAGTACAATGAGCAGTTCTTC.

In this sample, this clonotype turned up a few times. The J gene is TRBJ1-1, the V gene TRBV9, with 7 nucleotides matching TRBD1. The CDR3 has 15 residues. Germline lookup yields CDR1 SGDLS and CDR2 YYNGEE. V dropped 2 bases and J dropped 5; count of bases not matched to a gene: 9. The CDR3 spells CASSVQGGDWTEAFF. As DNA, the CDR3 is TGTGCCAGCAGCGTTCAAGGGGGCGATTGGACTGAAGCTTTCTTT. Filled out from reference TRBV9 and TRBJ1-1, the complete variable domain reads DSGVTQTPKHLITATGQRVTLRCSPRSGDLSVYWYQQSLDQGLQFLIQYYNGEERAKGNILERFSAQQFPDLHSELNLSSLELGDSALYFCASSVQGGDWTEAFFGQGTRLTVV.

There are a few counts of this clonotype. This rearrangement joins TRBV5-1 to TRBJ2-5; no clear D gene. The germline V and J ends were trimmed by 5 bases and 2 bases, with 13 bases remaining between them. The germline V gene has CDR1 SGHRS and CDR2 YFSETQ. The CDR3 contains 14 residues. The CDR3 nucleotides are TGCGCCAGCAGGAATAGGCCACTGCAAGAGACCCAGTACTTC. Its translation: CASRNRPLQETQYF.

This clonotype was seen ten or more times. The chain is built from TRBV15 and TRBJ2-1, with D hard to call. V was trimmed by 0 bases and J by 4 bases, leaving 4 bases between them. CDR3 length: 13 residues. Germline V gives CDR1 LNHNV, CDR2 YYDKDF (reference sequence). The CDR3, as DNA: TGTGCCACCAGCAGAGAACAGTACAATGAGCAGTTCTTC. Amino acid sequence: CATSREQYNEQFF.

This clonotype turned up a few times. The chain couples TRBV4-1 to TRBJ1-3, with a tentative D call TRBD1 (6 bases). This CDR3 is 16 amino acids long. Trimming removed 0 bases from V and 1 base from J, with 10 bases in between. In germline, CDR1 is MGHRA, CDR2 YSYEKL. The CDR3 sequence: CASSQEYRASGNTIYF. Here the CDR3 DNA reads TGCGCCAGCAGCCAAGAATACAGGGCTTCTGGAAACACCATATATTTT.

In its sample, this clonotype was seen a few times. For the CDR3, the DNA is TGCAGCGTTGCAACGCACCTCCAAGAGACCCAGTACTTC. Protein sequence: CSVATHLQETQYF. V is TRBV29-1 and J is TRBJ2-5; D remains unclear. This CDR3 is 13 amino acids long. Trimming pared 4 bases from V and 1 base from J, leaving 10 bases between. The germline CDR1 and CDR2 sequences are SQVTM and ANQGSEA.

Only a few counts were recorded for this clonotype. The chain recombines TRBV6-1 with TRBJ1-5, with D possibly TRBD1 on 5 matching bases. Germline V gene lookup returns CDR1 MNHNS and CDR2 SASEGT. Deletions cut 5 bases from V and 0 bases from J, with 17 bases between. CDR3 length equals 17 residues. In DNA form, the CDR3 reads TGTGCCAGCAGTCCTCATGACAGTGGAAATAGCAATCAGCCCCAGCATTTT. Protein sequence: CASSPHDSGNSNQPQHF.

The rearrangement uses TRBV12-3 or TRBV12-4 and TRBJ2-1, with 12 bases matching TRBD2. The CDR3 contains 15 residues. The J segment lost 9 bases and the V segment lost 5 bases, leaving 8 bases of the junction unmatched. In DNA form, the CDR3 reads TGTGCCAGCAGTCTCCGGACTAGCGGGATGGTTGAGCAGTTCTTC. This codes for CASSLRTSGMVEQFF.

This chain joins TRBV9 and TRBJ2-3, with 14 bases that match TRBD2. Trimming at V came to 0 bases and at J to 6 bases, leaving 12 bases not matched to a gene. The V gene's germline CDR1 is SGDLS and CDR2 YYNGEE. This CDR3 is 19 amino acids long. CDR3 loop: CASSVEGTSGSLFFDTQYF. The CDR3 nucleotides read TGTGCCAGCAGCGTAGAGGGGACTAGCGGGAGTCTTTTCTTCGATACGCAGTATTTT.

This clonotype was seen more than once but under ten times. V and J are TRBV28 and TRBJ1-6, with 8 positions matching TRBD1. Germline loops: CDR1 MDHEN, CDR2 SYDVKM. The CDR3 loop spans 16 amino acids. V trimming: 2 bases; J trimming: 7 bases; junction bases outside the gene matches: 7. CDR3 sequence (DNA): TGTGCCAGCAGTTTAAGGCACAGGGGGGAGAATTCACCCCTCCACTTT. This codes for CASSLRHRGENSPLHF.

This sequence joins TRBV2 and TRBJ2-3, with 7 bases lining up with TRBD2. This CDR3 has 13 amino acids. V gave up 6 bases and J gave up 4 bases; unmatched junction bases: 4. CDR1 and CDR2 from the germline V gene are SNHLY and FYNNEI. The CDR3, as DNA: TGTGCCAGCAGAGGACTAGGCGCAGATACGCAGTATTTT. It yields the protein CASRGLGADTQYF. Together with reference TRBV2 and TRBJ2-3, the CDR3 gives the full variable domain: EPEVTQTPSHQVTQMGQEVILRCVPISNHLYFYWYRQILGQKVEFLVSFYNNEISEKSEIFDDQFSVERPDGSNFTLKIRSTKLEDSAMYFCASRGLGADTQYFGPGTRLTVL.

The table lists this clonotype with many counts. The V gene is TRBV7-8, the J gene TRBJ2-1; D is perhaps TRBD2 (5 bases). Between the trimmed V and J ends, which lost 1 base and 4 bases, there was a span of 14 bases. The length of the CDR3 is 16 residues. The germline V gene encodes CDR1 SGHVS and CDR2 FQNEAQ. Written as DNA, the CDR3 is TGTGCCAGCAGCTTAGATTTCGACCGAGGGTACAATGAGCAGTTCTTC. Translation: CASSLDFDRGYNEQFF.

This clonotype came up many times. The chain carries TRBV28 and TRBJ2-7; 8 bases fit TRBD1. Germline values: CDR1 MDHEN, CDR2 SYDVKM. The CDR3 consists of 15 residues. The junction had 10 bases not matched to a gene; V was cut back by 6 bases and J by 3 bases. This CDR3 reads CASRTDRDLIYEQYF. The DNA for the CDR3 is TGTGCCAGCAGGACGGACAGGGACTTAATCTACGAGCAGTACTTC. Using reference TRBV28 and TRBJ2-7 for the parts outside the CDR3, the full variable domain is DVKVTQSSRYLVKRTGEKVFLECVQDMDHENMFWYRQDPGLGLRLIYFSYDVKMKEKGDIPEGYSVSREKKERFSLILESASTNQTSMYLCASRTDRDLIYEQYFGPGTRLTVT.

The chain recombines TRBV20-1 with TRBJ2-3, with 12 bases fitting TRBD2. The germline V gene has CDR1 DFQATT and CDR2 SNEGSKA (reference sequence). CDR3 length: 16 residues. Trimming at V came to 3 bases and at J to 4 bases, leaving 8 bases not matched to a gene. CDR3 bases: TGCAGTGCTAGCCAGGGACTAGCGGGCGCAGCAGATACGCAGTATTTT. It yields the protein CSASQGLAGAADTQYF.

This clonotype came up many times. The chain uses TRBV4-1 and TRBJ2-1; 10 nucleotides agree with TRBD2. V trimming: 0 bases; J trimming: 7 bases; junction bases outside the gene matches: 6. The CDR3 consists of 16 residues. Germline assignment: CDR1 MGHRA and CDR2 YSYEKL. The CDR3 bases are TGCGCCAGCAGCCAAGAACCGCTAGCGGGGGAGAATGAGCAGTTCTTC. Its translation: CASSQEPLAGENEQFF.

A remark on this clonotype: This could be a read error, since a much larger clone is one nucleotide away. V and J are TRBV20-1 and TRBJ2-1; 14 bases are shared with TRBD2. Germline-derived CDR1 and CDR2 are DFQATT and SNEGSKA (reference sequence). The CDR3 is 16 amino acids. The CDR3: CCATGLAGGPYNEQFF. CDR3 sequence (DNA): TGCTGTGCCACCGGACTAGCGGGAGGCCCCTACAATGAGCAGTTCTTC.

The rearrangement joins TRBV15 to TRBJ2-7; D tentatively reads TRBD1 or TRBD2 (5 bases each). The V end was cut by 0 bases, the J end by 6 bases, with 18 bases between. The germline V gene encodes CDR1 LNHNV and CDR2 YYDKDF (reference sequence). The CDR3 is made up of 16 amino acids. This CDR3 is CATSRDKPGLSGEQYF. CDR3 nucleotides: TGTGCCACCAGCAGAGATAAGCCGGGGCTGAGTGGCGAGCAGTACTTC.

This clonotype was observed many times. J is TRBJ1-5 and V is TRBV5-5; D not resolved. The germline CDR1 and CDR2 sequences are SGHKS and YYEKEE (reference sequence). V gave up 1 base and J gave up 5 bases, with 7 bases separating them. There are 13 residues in the CDR3. The CDR3 loop reads CASSLIWDQPQHF. The CDR3 DNA reads TGTGCCAGCAGCTTGATCTGGGATCAGCCCCAGCATTTT.

This clonotype occurred many times. V gene TRBV4-1 combines with J gene TRBJ2-1, with 8 bases fitting TRBD2. Germline CDR1 reads MGHRA; CDR2 reads YSYEKL. V was pared by 4 bases and J by 5 bases, with 10 bases of the junction left unmatched. This CDR3 contains 16 residues. The CDR3 nucleotides read TGCGCCAGCAGCCGACCCCGGGGGGGGCCCAACAATGAGCAGTTCTTC. Protein: CASSRPRGGPNNEQFF.

The chain has TRBV6-1 and TRBJ1-1, with 8 bases fitting TRBD1. Germline values: CDR1 MNHNS, CDR2 SASEGT. V lost 6 bases, J lost 5 bases, and 8 bases stayed unmatched. This CDR3 is built from 14 residues. CDR3 coding DNA: TGTGCCAGCAGACCCGGACAGGGCGTTACTGAAGCTTTCTTT. Translation gives CASRPGQGVTEAFF.